The sequence of this TCR beta chain was determined in a study of cytomegalovirus exposure and HLA in healthy donors (TCRdb year 2017). Notes on the research overall: In an earlier analysis of fewer than 750 of the donors, 276 Gb of sequence data and just under 120 million unique TCR beta sequences from 180 million or so T cells were reported. Roughly 300 gigabases of sequencing data and approximately 91 million unique TCR sequences made up an early release that covered some 640 HLA-typed donors. Of the roughly 430 genotyped donors, approximately 83% fell in the genetic ancestry cluster associated with self-reported Caucasian donors. The study was designed to test whether signatures of past pathogen exposure could be identified by cataloging public T cell receptors. Using immunosequencing, the study profiled T cell repertoires from around 680 subjects and related those repertoires to cytomegalovirus serostatus. Along with the 666-subject first cohort, a separate validation cohort of over a hundred different subjects was used. The study combined high-throughput TCR immunosequencing, statistical association of individual TCRs with disease status, and machine learning to predict cytomegalovirus infection status. To study patterns of TCR occurrence, a later analysis re-analyzed previously published TCR beta repertoires from 666 donors and added high-resolution HLA genotyping. Rather than using new phenotypic data, the later analysis identified candidate immune exposures from TCR beta sequences and from how often those sequences occurred across donors. In an earlier analysis of 587 of the donors, high-throughput TCR beta sequencing was used to judge whether each TCR beta V gene segment behaved as functional or pseudogenic. Donor age, sex, ethnicity and CMV serostatus were compiled together with the repertoire data. A later genetic analysis used genome-wide SNP genotypes for about three fifths of the 666 donors, treating that subset as a discovery cohort. Every repertoire in the discovery cohort had been generated on one and the same sequencing platform. HLA typing included class I and class II loci at four-digit resolution. The number of donors typed differed by locus, with 629-630 for A, B, C, DRB1 and DQB1, 522 for DQA1, about 610 for DPA1, and some 470 for DPB1. Roughly five DR-DQ haplotypes were treated as single units for association and clustering because of strong linkage in the cohort. Among around 400 genotyped donors of the cohort, an average of about 220,000 unique TCR beta nucleotide sequences was sequenced per donor, of which about 18% were non-productive.

Summary of the overall study and its limitations: The study listed approximately 150 TCR beta chains as associated with cytomegalovirus. The only immune exposure information available for the cohort was CMV serostatus. In a later analysis, HLA-associated TCR beta chains showed more clonal expansion and lower generation probabilities than non-associated chains that were equally common. A further reported finding was that TCR beta sequences accurately predicted the HLA-A and HLA-B alleles for most subjects in the first cohort. A cluster of highly shared sequence variants was judged likely to be a technical artifact of the sequencing pipeline. The classifier was reported to diagnose cytomegalovirus status with high specificity and sensitivity in both the original and validation cohorts. Because HLA typing was missing for some donors at each locus, association tests included only the typed subset. According to a later analysis, TCR association rates differed among HLA loci, with DRB1 alleles showing the most associated TCRs and HLA-C alleles showing the fewest. Specific HLA alleles were associated with roughly 17,000 TCR beta sequences at a false discovery rate of 0.05 in a later analysis. It was suggested by the authors that the approach could potentially be generalized to other disease states and immunological phenotypes. Because counts were too low, 15 or so rarely observed V segments, including chromosome 9 orphons, were excluded from the earlier analysis of under 650 of the donors. Assigning TCR associations to individual alleles was difficult when HLA alleles, especially DR and DQ, strongly co-occurred. According to a later analysis, most CMV-associated TCR beta chains appeared to be HLA-restricted, and the HLA associations seemed to be driven largely by CMV exposure. In vitro tests confirmed that a few of the cytomegalovirus-associated TCR beta chains recognize cytomegalovirus antigens. In an earlier analysis of under 600 of the donors, most TCR beta V segments were observed in productive rearrangements about 87% or about 30% of the time, broadly matching IMGT annotations. This cohort had only TCR beta chains sequenced, and the lack of alpha or paired-chain data limited which features could be detected. In a later genetic analysis, a missense DCLRE1C variant was associated with V-gene and J-gene trimming of TCR beta chains, and the association was replicated in an independent cohort. Across donors, most TCR sequences were observed very rarely, whereas some public TCRs were present in many individuals. Linkage disequilibrium might explain the correlated functional status among segregating V segments, but an unknown experimental factor could not be excluded. In a later genetic analysis, fewer N-insertions in productive TCRs were reported among donors in an Asian-associated ancestry cluster than the roughly 700-donor mean. Several of the top co-occurrence clusters appeared to be linked to parvovirus B19, influenza, CMV and Epstein-Barr virus, according to a later analysis. Because the 87-base-pair reads could not distinguish some IMGT-functional V segments, including TRBV6-2 and TRBV6-3, those segments were excluded. Sequencing depth was assumed to be roughly uniform across donors in the presence/absence analyses, though that assumption may not hold.

Concerning this clone itself: Which antigen it targets is not known. No quality values exist for individual bases; no much larger clone is one base distant.

The cohort consisted of hundreds of healthy bone marrow donors. At the time of sampling, all cohort members were nominally healthy, though unrecorded immune exposures were likely present. The donor was CMV seropositive and was included in the group of 289 seropositive cohort members. Every donor gave a peripheral blood sample, and the peripheral blood mononuclear cells from that sample were used for TCR beta sequencing. The Qiagen DNeasy Blood Extraction Kit was used to extract genomic DNA from the blood cell samples. Inclusive of the bounding cysteine and phenylalanine, the CDR3 is 14 residues long. Left in the record is the CDR3 DNA by itself, 42 bases read in frame from the first base. Trimming removed 3 bases from V and 4 bases from J, leaving 10 bases between the germline ends. The germline V gene provides CDR1 SGDLS and CDR2 YYNGEE. The library was built by means of the immunoSEQ multiplex PCR assay. The multiplex PCR relied on a mix of 60 forward primers for TCR Vbeta segments and 13 reverse primers for TCR Jbeta segments. The CDR3 region of rearranged TCR beta genes was amplified from genomic DNA with a multiplex PCR assay. On the Illumina HiSeq System, the amplified TCR beta libraries were sequenced as 87-base-pair reads. In the paper's pipeline: A later analysis tallied around 82 million unique TCR beta chains across the 600 to 700 repertoires, and roughly 11 million of those chains were shared by two or more donors. A nearest-neighbor algorithm error-corrected the raw reads and collapsed the reads into unique sequences, merging closely related sequences to remove PCR and sequencing errors. Alignment of CDR3 sequences to IMGT reference sequences was used to assign V, D and J gene segments. For a sequence to be retained, at least a six-nucleotide match to both a V gene segment and a J gene segment was required. A rearrangement counted as productive if the CDR3 had no stop codons and remained in frame with V and J, and every other rearrangement counted as non-productive. Following IMGT convention, CDR3 was defined as the stretch from the second conserved V-encoded cysteine to the conserved J-encoded phenylalanine. Sequences without an unambiguous match to a single V gene segment were excluded from the earlier analysis of a few hundred of the donors. An earlier analysis of several hundred of the donors called V segments functional above 56.7% productive rearrangements and segregating when the between-donor standard deviation exceeded 5%. A statistical classification framework was built for diagnosing cytomegalovirus status from the catalog of TCR beta chain sequences. V and J gene assignment, in a later analysis, came from comparing TCR nucleotide sequences with IMGT/GENE-DB human TR gene sequences. The TCRdist pipeline was used in a later analysis to assign CDR3 sequences and most-parsimonious VDJ recombination scenarios. In a later analysis, every TCR beta chain was defined by the combination of its CDR3 amino acid sequence and its V-gene family, and reads without a unique V-gene family were dropped. A later analysis removed 592 highly shared, low-generation-probability nucleotide sequences to deal with suspected cross-contamination and a sequencing artifact. In a later analysis, a clonal expansion index was calculated for each public chain from normalized within-repertoire ranks of inferred template counts. In a later analysis, generation probabilities were computed using a VDJ recombination model fitted to out-of-frame rearrangements, and the results were checked against IGoR. In a later analysis, TCR-TCR, TCR-HLA and TCR-CMV co-occurrence was scored with hypergeometric tests, and a repertoire-size bias correction was applied to TCR pairs. A later analysis estimated false discovery rates by permuting HLA or CMV assignments 20 times. A later analysis grouped co-occurring TCRs with DBSCAN, adding TCRdist sequence similarity when clustering within HLA-allele-positive subsets. Repertoires with fewer than 30,000 or more than 120,000 public chains were left out of co-occurrence clustering, as were a handful of repertoires with anomalous nucleotide sharing. The source is immuneACCESS, and TCRdb retained only in-frame sequences with V and J called. Part of the clones is not carried over; for the studies checked, unresolved V genes explain less than half of this, and the remainder is unexplained. V, J and clone size were drawn from that table, and D and trimming were deduced from the DNA. Within this sample are some 120,000 clones, with roughly two thirds of them counted one time only. The ten largest clones represent about 1.5% of the sample.

Sequences were obtained from PBMCs. Recombination linked TRBV9 to TRBJ2-2, with the D gene uncertain. The source is a man aged 25 to 45 in good health and CMV-seropositive. The encoded CDR3 is CASSALRGTGELFF. The base sequence is TGTGCCAGCAGCGCCCTCAGAGGCACCGGGGAGCTGTTTTTT.